A selection of T cell receptor beta chains follows, all from one sample in a study of T cell repertoires in cytomegalovirus infection. For these TCRs, the target antigens are not known. TCRdb called the reads again in MiXCR, with one record for every CDR3 protein. The table lists around 710,000 distinct CDR3 sequences, around 29% of them singletons. The sample was cultured CD8+ T cells from PBMCs, taken from culture after CMV antigen stimulation. The receptors shown here come from a human donor in good health (CMV status not recorded). Some clones in this sample may be carry-over from other donors' samples. The CDR3 runs from the conserved cysteine through the conserved F or W. The D gene is left open where the match is weak. The size entry is marked missing in some rows and otherwise reads once, few, many or a size class.

cdr3_nt cdr3_aa clone_size j_call d_call v_call
TGTGCCAGCAGTTCGCCCGCAAGAGACCGGGAGCGGCGACCCCTCCACTTT CASSSPARDRERRPLHF . TRBJ1-6 . TRBV28
TGTGCCAGCAGTGAAGCGCTTGGGACAGCGACGTTATATGGCTACACCTTC CASSEALGTATLYGYTF few TRBJ1-2 TRBD1 TRBV2
TGTACCAGCAGTACAGGGATCCACGAGCAGTACTTC CTSSTGIHEQYF . TRBJ2-7 . TRBV12-3/TRBV12-4
TGCAGCGTTGAAGGACAGGGGAGTGACTACGAGCAGTACTTC CSVEGQGSDYEQYF once TRBJ2-7 TRBD1 TRBV29-1
TGTGCCAGCTACACCTTTGGGAACACTGAAGCTTTCTTT CASYTFGNTEAFF . TRBJ1-1 . TRBV18
TGTGCCAGCAGCTATAAGCGGGGAGGGAATGAGCAGTTCTTC CASSYKRGGNEQFF . TRBJ2-1 TRBD2 TRBV28
TGTGCCAGCAGTTTATCGATCCAGGGCCAGAACACTGAAGCTTTCTTT CASSLSIQGQNTEAFF . TRBJ1-1 . TRBV27
TGTGCCAGCATGGTCAGTAGGGCCGGAGGGCTGTTTTTT CASMVSRAGGLFF . TRBJ2-2 . TRBV6-5
TGCAGTGCTTACTTCCTAAGGCGAAACACCATATATTTT CSAYFLRRNTIYF few TRBJ1-3 . TRBV20-1
TGTGCCAGCAGTTTATCGAGGGGGGGCAGAGACACCATATATTTT CASSLSRGGRDTIYF few TRBJ1-3 . TRBV27
TGTGCCAGCAGCCCGCGAACCCTAGCGGGGGGCCTGCCCGGGGAGCTGTTTTTT CASSPRTLAGGLPGELFF few TRBJ2-2 TRBD2 TRBV7-9
TGTGCCACCAGCAGAATACCGGGGGCCATGGAGGGCTACACCTTC CATSRIPGAMEGYTF once TRBJ1-2 . TRBV15
TGTGCCAGTTTGGTGGGACTAGAACACGGGGAGCTGTTTTTT CASLVGLEHGELFF . TRBJ2-2 TRBD2 TRBV6-2/TRBV6-3
TGTGCCAGTAGTGACGACTCGGTCACTGAAGCTTTCTTT CASSDDSVTEAFF . TRBJ1-1 . TRBV19
TGTGCCAGCAGTTTGGGTGGGTCTTATGGCTACACCTTC CASSLGGSYGYTF many TRBJ1-2 . TRBV7-2
TGTGCCATCAGTGAGTCGGTCTTTCAGAGTTCCACAGATACGCAGTATTTT CAISESVFQSSTDTQYF few TRBJ2-3 . TRBV10-3
TGCGCCAGCAGCCCGACAGGGGGCTTCGCTGAAGCTTTCTTT CASSPTGGFAEAFF . TRBJ1-1 TRBD1 TRBV5-1
TGTGCCAGCAGTTCCGACATGGGGATAAGCTCCTATAATTCACCCCTCCACTTT CASSSDMGISSYNSPLHF . TRBJ1-6 . TRBV6-2/TRBV6-3
TGCGCCACCGCGTCGGGTCCCCTGAACACTGAAGCTTTCTTT CATASGPLNTEAFF few TRBJ1-1 . TRBV5-1
TGTGCCAGCAGTTACTCGATCCCGGCCTATACCTGGGAGACCCAGTACTTC CASSYSIPAYTWETQYF . TRBJ2-5 . TRBV6-2/TRBV6-3
TGCGCCAGCAGCTTACCCGGTACGGGCGAGCAGTACTTC CASSLPGTGEQYF few TRBJ2-7 . TRBV5-1
TGCGCCAGCAGCCAAGGTCACAGGATCGACACTGAAGCTTTCTTT CASSQGHRIDTEAFF . TRBJ1-1 . TRBV4-1
TGTGCCAGCAGCCCTGGACTAAAAACAGATACGCAGTATTTT CASSPGLKTDTQYF few TRBJ2-3 . TRBV7-2
TGTGCCAGCAGCTCACGCTTCATCGATGAGCAGTTCTTC CASSSRFIDEQFF few TRBJ2-1 . TRBV7-9
TGTGCCACCCGGGACAGGGGTGTACAGCCCCAGCATTTT CATRDRGVQPQHF . TRBJ1-5 TRBD1 TRBV19
TGTGCCAGCAGCCCAGATATGACAGGGGGTCTTGGCTACACCTTC CASSPDMTGGLGYTF few TRBJ1-2 TRBD1 TRBV7-6
TGTGCCAGCAGCTTAACCCAGGGTTTGGGGGAGCAGTTCTTC CASSLTQGLGEQFF . TRBJ2-1 . TRBV7-3
TGTGCCAGCAGTGAGGGAGGGGAGAATGAGCAGTTCTTC CASSEGGENEQFF . TRBJ2-1 TRBD2 TRBV6-4
TGTGCCAGCAGTGACACGGGACAGGGTCCCTACAATGAGCAGTTCTTC CASSDTGQGPYNEQFF . TRBJ2-1 TRBD1 TRBV2
TGTGCCAGCAGCTTATTAACTTTATCGGACACTGAAGCTTTCTTT CASSLLTLSDTEAFF many TRBJ1-1 . TRBV7-2
TGTGCCAGCACAGACAGGGACGACATTCAGTACTTC CASTDRDDIQYF . TRBJ2-4 TRBD1 TRBV6-5
TGTGCCAGCAGCTTAGAGGGTTGGCAAGCTTTCTTT CASSLEGWQAFF . TRBJ1-1 . TRBV7-9
TGTGCCGGTAGACAGAACACCGGGGAGCTGTTTTTT CAGRQNTGELFF few TRBJ2-2 . TRBV6-2/TRBV6-3
TGTGCCAGCTCACAGGACAGCCTGAAAGAGACCCAGTACTTC CASSQDSLKETQYF few TRBJ2-5 . TRBV18
TGCAGTGCTAGTGGGCGGGCCGCTAGCAATCAGCCCCAGCATTTT CSASGRAASNQPQHF . TRBJ1-5 . TRBV20-1
TGTGCCAGCAGTTTCGGAACAGGGTCCTCCAATGAGCAGTTCTTC CASSFGTGSSNEQFF few TRBJ2-1 . TRBV27
TGTGCCAGCAAGGATATCTCAGGGGCGTCTGAGCCCGGGGAGCTGTTTTTT CASKDISGASEPGELFF . TRBJ2-2 . TRBV2
TGTGCCAGCAGCCAAAGGGAATTAGCTGGAAACACCATATATTTT CASSQRELAGNTIYF once TRBJ1-3 . TRBV4-2
TGTGCCAGCAGCTCATTTACTGGGGAGATAGGGGCACTTGGGACTGAAGCTTTCTTT CASSSFTGEIGALGTEAFF many TRBJ1-1 . TRBV7-9
TGTGCCAGCACCTTGACTAGCGGGGGGTGGTCCTACGAGCAGTACTTC CASTLTSGGWSYEQYF many TRBJ2-7 TRBD2 TRBV7-2
TGTGCCAGCACTCAAGCCCTTTGGATCACTGAAGCTTTCTTT CASTQALWITEAFF few TRBJ1-1 . TRBV12-3/TRBV12-4
TGTGCCAGCAGTCCTCAGACAAATAGCAATCAGCCCCAGCATTTT CASSPQTNSNQPQHF many TRBJ1-5 . TRBV12-3/TRBV12-4
TGTGCCAGCAGTTTAAGGGCCGGCAATCGTGAAGCTTTCTTT CASSLRAGNREAFF few TRBJ1-1 . TRBV27
TGCGCCAGCAGCCAAGTGTACGGATCTAACTATGGCTACACCTTC CASSQVYGSNYGYTF . TRBJ1-2 . TRBV4-1
TGTGCCAGCAGGGAGGACGGCGCCGGGCGGCCCCAGCATTTT CASREDGAGRPQHF . TRBJ1-5 . TRBV6-1
TGTGCCAGCAGTGTCCCAAGGATATCCTACAATGAGCAGTTCTTC CASSVPRISYNEQFF few TRBJ2-1 . TRBV2
TGTGCCAGCAGTACCTGGGGGGGGGGAACTGGTGAGCAGTTCTTC CASSTWGGGTGEQFF . TRBJ2-1 TRBD2 TRBV6-8
TGTGCCAGCAGTGAATTGGCCGGGGGCTACGAGCAGTACTTC CASSELAGGYEQYF few TRBJ2-7 . TRBV6-1
TGTGCCAGCAGCCAAGATCGAACAGGGGGGGTTGAAAAACTGTTTTTT CASSQDRTGGVEKLFF . TRBJ1-4 TRBD1 TRBV3-1
TGTGCCAGCAGTTTGGCAAGACCTTCCTACGAGCAGTACTTC CASSLARPSYEQYF . TRBJ2-7 . TRBV27
TGTGCCAGCAGCGGTGGGTCGGGTCAGCCCCAGCATTTT CASSGGSGQPQHF few TRBJ1-5 . TRBV7-9
TGTGCCAGTAGTGGCAGGGTCAACAATGAGCAGTTCTTC CASSGRVNNEQFF . TRBJ2-1 . TRBV7-9
TGTGCCAGCAGTTTACGGGGCGTCAGGGGGGACTACCAAGAGACCCAGTACTTC CASSLRGVRGDYQETQYF few TRBJ2-5 . TRBV28